This T cell receptor (beta chain) emerged from a study of OX40 agonist ivuxolimab in advanced cancers. This clone was picked up a small number of times. The CDR3 totals 17 residues. The ends were cut back, 5 bases at V and 4 bases at J, with 23 bases in the middle. Germline V lookup: CDR1 ENHRY, CDR2 SYGVKD. Produced via immunoSEQ multiplex PCR; TCRdb's table is partial and in-frame only. Among more than 50,000 clones listed, about four fifths were seen once. The TCR comes from an adult with an advanced solid tumor such as melanoma, head and neck, liver or kidney cancer. Sequences were derived from CD4+ or CD8+ T cells sorted from blood, sampled in a trial of the OX40 agonist ivuxolimab. The chain employs TRBV10-3 and TRBJ2-5; the D is unclear. DNA for the CDR3: TGTGCCATCAGTCCTGTACCCCCCAAGGACGTCAGAGAGACCCAGTACTTC. Protein: CAISPVPPKDVRETQYF.